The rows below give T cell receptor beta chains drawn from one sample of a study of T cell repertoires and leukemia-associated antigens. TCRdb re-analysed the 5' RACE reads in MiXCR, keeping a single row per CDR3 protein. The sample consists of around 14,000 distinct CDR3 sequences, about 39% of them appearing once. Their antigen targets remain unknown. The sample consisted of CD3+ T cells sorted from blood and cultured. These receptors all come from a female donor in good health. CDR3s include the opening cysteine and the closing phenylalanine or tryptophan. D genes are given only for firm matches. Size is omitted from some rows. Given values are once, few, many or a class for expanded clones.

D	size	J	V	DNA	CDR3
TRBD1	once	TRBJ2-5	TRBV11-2	TGTGCCAGCAGCTCACTCTCTCTGGGCCAGGGGGTGCATGAGACCCAGTACTTC	CASSSLSLGQGVHETQYF
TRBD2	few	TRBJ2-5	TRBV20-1	TGCAGTGCTAGTGCGGGAGGTGGGCAAGAGACCCAGTACTTC	CSASAGGGQETQYF
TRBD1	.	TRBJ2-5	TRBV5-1	TGCGCCAGCAGCTATGGACAGGGCGCTGTTTCTGAGACCCAGTACTTC	CASSYGQGAVSETQYF
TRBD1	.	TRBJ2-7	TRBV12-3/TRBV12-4	TGTGCCAGCAGCCAACAGGGGAGAGTCTACGAGCAGTACTTC	CASSQQGRVYEQYF
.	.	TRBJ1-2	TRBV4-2	TGTGCCAGCAGCCAGGCCGGGACTGCCGTTGAAGATGGCTACACCTTC	CASSQAGTAVEDGYTF
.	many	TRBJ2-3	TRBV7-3	TGTGCCAGCAGCTCGAATTCGCGGGCCACTCACGATACGCAGTATTTT	CASSSNSRATHDTQYF
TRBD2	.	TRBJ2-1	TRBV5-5	TGTGCCAGCAGCTTGGGACTAGCGGGAGCTAACAATGAGCAGTTCTTC	CASSLGLAGANNEQFF
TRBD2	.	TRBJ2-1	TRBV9	TGTGCCAGCAGCGTAGTGCCTAGCGGGCCTTCCTACAATGAGCAGTTCTTC	CASSVVPSGPSYNEQFF
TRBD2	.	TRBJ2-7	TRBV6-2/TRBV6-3	TGTGCCAGCACCACTATCCGCGCCGAACCCGGGAGGGCCTTTCTCTACGAGCAGTACTTC	CASTTIRAEPGRAFLYEQYF
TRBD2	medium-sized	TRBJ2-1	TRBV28	TGTGCCAGCAGTCCCCCCCTAGCGGGAGATTTCAATGAGCAGTTCTTC	CASSPPLAGDFNEQFF
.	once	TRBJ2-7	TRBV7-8	TGTGCCAGCAACTTATTAGGTGGTGAGGGCGAGCAGTACTTC	CASNLLGGEGEQYF
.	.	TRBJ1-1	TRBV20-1	TGCAGTGCTAGTAGGGGGGCAGTGAACACTGAAGCTTTCTTT	CSASRGAVNTEAFF
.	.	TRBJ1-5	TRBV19	TGTGCCAGCCACAGGGAGGGGAGGGGGAATCAGTTCCAGCATTTT	CASHREGRGNQFQHF
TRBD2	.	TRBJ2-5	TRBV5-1	TGCGCCAGCAGCCGGGTAAGCGGGAGAGGTATCGAGACCCAGTACTTC	CASSRVSGRGIETQYF
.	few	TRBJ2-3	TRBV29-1	TGCAGCGTTGTGTTCTCTAGCACAGATACGCAGTATTTT	CSVVFSSTDTQYF
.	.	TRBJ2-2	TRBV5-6	TGTGCCAGCAGCTTGTCCCCCAGCGAGGCCGGGGAGCTGTTTTTT	CASSLSPSEAGELFF
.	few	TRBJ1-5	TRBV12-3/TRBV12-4	TGTGCCAGCAGGCCGGGGATGGGGGGCAATCAGCCCCAGCATTTT	CASRPGMGGNQPQHF
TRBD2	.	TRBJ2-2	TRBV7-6	TGTGCCAGCAGCTTATCGGTGGCTAGCGGGACAGTCACCGGGGAGCTGTTTTTT	CASSLSVASGTVTGELFF
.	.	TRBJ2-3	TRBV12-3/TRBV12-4	TGTGCCAGCAGTTTAGCGGGAGGATCAGATACGCAGTATTTT	CASSLAGGSDTQYF
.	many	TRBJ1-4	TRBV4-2	TGTGCCAGCAGCCGAACGGACAGTGAAAAACTGTTTTTT	CASSRTDSEKLFF
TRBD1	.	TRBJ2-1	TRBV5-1	TGCGCCAGCAGGACAGGGTGGAATGAGCAGTTCTTC	CASRTGWNEQFF
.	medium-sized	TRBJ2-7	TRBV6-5	TGTGCCAGCAGCCTTTTTACCGGGACGGCCTACGAGCAGTACTTC	CASSLFTGTAYEQYF
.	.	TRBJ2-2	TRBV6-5	TGTGCCAGCAGTTACCCCAGGCTCAATTCGAACACCGGGGAGCTGTTTTTT	CASSYPRLNSNTGELFF
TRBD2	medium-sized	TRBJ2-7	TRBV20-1	TGCAGTGCTAGGGGGGGGGTCGGGTCCTACGAGCAGTACTTC	CSARGGVGSYEQYF
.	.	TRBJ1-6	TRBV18	TGTGCCAGCCCACCTCTAGGGTCCTATAATTCACCCCTCCACTTT	CASPPLGSYNSPLHF
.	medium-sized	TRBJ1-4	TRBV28	TGTGCCAGCTCGGTGGCGTTCTGGGAAAAACTGTTTTTT	CASSVAFWEKLFF
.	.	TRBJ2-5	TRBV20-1	TGCAGTGCTCAGACCCCCGACAGTAACCAAGAGACCCAGTACTTC	CSAQTPDSNQETQYF
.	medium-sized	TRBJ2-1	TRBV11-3	TGTGCCAGCAGCTTAGAGGGCCAGGGTCCCTACAATGAGCAGTTCTTC	CASSLEGQGPYNEQFF
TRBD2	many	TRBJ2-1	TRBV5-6	TGTGCCAGCGGGGTACTAGCGGGAGCTAACAATGAGCAGTTCTTC	CASGVLAGANNEQFF
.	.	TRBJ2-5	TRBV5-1	TGCGCCAGCAGACGGGACAAGCAAGAGACCCAGTACTTC	CASRRDKQETQYF
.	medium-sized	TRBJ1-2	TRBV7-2	TGTGCCAGCAGCTTAGCCACAGGAGGAGCTAACTATGGCTACACCTTC	CASSLATGGANYGYTF
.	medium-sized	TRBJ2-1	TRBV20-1	TGCAGTGTGAGGGGCTCCTACAATGAGCAGTTCTTC	CSVRGSYNEQFF
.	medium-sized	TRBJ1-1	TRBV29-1	TGCAGCGTTGAAGGCCGGATGAACACTGAAGCTTTCTTT	CSVEGRMNTEAFF
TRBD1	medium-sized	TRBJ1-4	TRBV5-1	TGCGCCAGCAGCTCGGGACAGAGGAGTGAAAAACTGTTTTTT	CASSSGQRSEKLFF
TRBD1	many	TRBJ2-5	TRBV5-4	TGTGCCAGCAGGTCGGACAGGGATCATCAAGAGACCCAGTACTTC	CASRSDRDHQETQYF
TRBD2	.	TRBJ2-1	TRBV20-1	TGCAGTGCTAAGCGGGAGTCCAGATTCAATGAGCAGTTCTTC	CSAKRESRFNEQFF
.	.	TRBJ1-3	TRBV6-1	TGTGCCAGCAATCCTGACGACTCTGGAAACACCATATATTTT	CASNPDDSGNTIYF
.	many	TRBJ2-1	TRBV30	TGTGCCTGGATGGGGCTAGCCGCGCTCTCCTACAATGAGCAGTTCTTC	CAWMGLAALSYNEQFF
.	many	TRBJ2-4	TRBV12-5	TGTGCTAGTGGTTTGGTACTAGGGAGTTCTGACATTCAGTACTTC	CASGLVLGSSDIQYF
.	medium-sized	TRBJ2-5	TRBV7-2	TGTGCCAGCAGCTCTGTTTCGTTGGCTGAGACCCAGTACTTC	CASSSVSLAETQYF
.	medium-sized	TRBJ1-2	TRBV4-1	TGCGCCAGCAGCCAAGACTTCGGGGGCGCAGGCTACACCTTC	CASSQDFGGAGYTF
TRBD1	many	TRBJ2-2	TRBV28	TGTGCCAGCAGTCCATACAGGGGGCGCGGGAACGGGGAGCTGTTTTTT	CASSPYRGRGNGELFF
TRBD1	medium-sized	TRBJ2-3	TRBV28	TGTGCCAGCAGACTCGGGACAGGGCACACAGATACGCAGTATTTT	CASRLGTGHTDTQYF